This T cell receptor beta chain stems from a study of spatial heterogeneity in lung cancer. Study-wide background: An average of more than ten raw reads was observed per unique TCR and UMI combination.

This clonotype was found a few times. Its antigen is unidentified. Study results and limitations: Whereas they appeared in blood less at follow-up, ubiquitous expanded tumor TCRs appeared there more at resection.

The CDR3 has 15 residues. The V gene end was trimmed by 1 base and the J gene end by 3 bases; junction bases not matched to a gene: 8. CDR1 and CDR2 from the germline V gene are DFQATT and SNEGSKA (reference sequence). The sample's time point: sample taken at primary tumor resection. Unsorted samples of tumor, nontumor lung or frozen PBMC had their whole RNA sequenced. The donors were 72 patients with non-small cell lung cancer that was early-stage and untreated. Every TCR cDNA molecule bore a unique molecular identifier. Via MiXCR, TCRdb re-called the 5' RACE reads, giving one row per CDR3 protein. The sample shows 95,000 or so distinct CDR3 sequences, over 8.5% of them seen only once.

Sequenced material: PBMCs, taken at surgery. The receptor's source is a male donor with early-stage non-small cell lung cancer. V gene TRBV20-1 combines with J gene TRBJ1-2; TRBD1 aligns across 7 bases. Written as DNA, the CDR3 is TGCAGTGCTAGAGTCCCCGGACAGGAGGACTATGGCTACACCTTC. It codes for CSARVPGQEDYGYTF.